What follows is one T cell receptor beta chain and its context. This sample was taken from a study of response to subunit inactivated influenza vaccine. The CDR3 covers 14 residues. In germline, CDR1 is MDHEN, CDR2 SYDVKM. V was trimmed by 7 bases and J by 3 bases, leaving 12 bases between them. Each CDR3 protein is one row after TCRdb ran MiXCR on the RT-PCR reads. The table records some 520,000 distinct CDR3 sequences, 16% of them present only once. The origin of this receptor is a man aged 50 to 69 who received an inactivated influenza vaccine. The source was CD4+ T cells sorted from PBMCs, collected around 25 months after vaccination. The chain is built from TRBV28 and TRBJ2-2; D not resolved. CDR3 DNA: TGTGCCAGCAAGGATGACTTTTACACCGGGGAGCTGTTTTTT. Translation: CASKDDFYTGELFF.